What follows are 29 T cell receptor beta chains derived from one specimen sequenced in a study of shared clonotypes between healthy human individuals. Clones were read by immunoSEQ multiplex PCR, and TCRdb kept only the in-frame ones, dropping some. The sample carries about half a million clones, 70% to 80% recorded once. Sequenced: PBMCs. The receptors here all came from a middle-aged woman in good health. Some clones in this sample may be carry-over from other donors' samples.

V is TRBV28 and J is TRBJ2-7; 11 bases match TRBD2. CDR3 length equals 17 residues. The germline gives CDR1 MDHEN, CDR2 SYDVKM. The ends lost 1 base at V and 2 bases at J; junction bases unmatched: 7. This CDR3 is CASSLSLTSGKAYEQYF. CDR3 DNA: TGTGCCAGCAGTTTATCTCTGACTAGCGGGAAAGCCTACGAGCAGTACTTC.

The rearrangement joins TRBV15 to TRBJ1-2, with D tentatively TRBD1 (6 bases). Germline-derived CDR1 and CDR2 are LNHNV and YYDKDF (reference sequence). Deletions cut 6 bases from V and 7 bases from J, with 21 bases between. There are 15 residues in the CDR3. The CDR3 region has the DNA TGTGCCACCAGATCGGGGTTGGGGGCAGGGGCTGGCTACACCTTC. Amino acids: CATRSGLGAGAGYTF.

This clone was observed a few times. Within the sample, other DNA sequences also encode this same CDR3. The J gene is TRBJ1-1, the V gene TRBV29-1; D not resolved. Germline assignment: CDR1 SQVTM and CDR2 ANQGSEA. Between the trimmed V and J ends, which lost 3 bases and 2 bases, there was a span of 10 bases. This CDR3 has 13 amino acids. DNA for the CDR3: TGCAGCGTTGAGGGGTTTGGAAACACTGAAGCTTTCTTT. Amino acid sequence: CSVEGFGNTEAFF.

The CDR3 nucleotides read TGTGCCAGCAGCCCTAGCGGCACCGGGGAGCTGTTTTTT. Amino acid sequence: CASSPSGTGELFF. The J gene is TRBJ2-2, the V gene TRBV7-3; 7 positions agree with TRBD2. Germline trimming cut 5 bases from V and 4 bases from J; bases unmatched to any gene: 1. CDR1 SGHTA and CDR2 FQGTGA come from the germline V gene. The CDR3 runs to 13 residues.

This clone was seen at least ten times. Other DNA sequences in the sample encode the same CDR3. The chain is built from TRBV5-1 and TRBJ1-1; D gene unclear. In germline, CDR1 is SGHRS, CDR2 YFSETQ. Deletions cut 0 bases from V and 0 bases from J, with 6 bases between. The CDR3 spans 14 residues. This CDR3 is CASSLGGMNTEAFF. In DNA form, the CDR3 reads TGCGCCAGCAGCTTGGGCGGAATGAACACTGAAGCTTTCTTT. The full variable domain, rest sourced from reference TRBV5-1 and TRBJ1-1, is KAGVTQTPRYLIKTRGQQVTLSCSPISGHRSVSWYQQTPGQGLQFLFEYFSETQRNKGNFPGRFSGRQFSNSRSEMNVSTLELGDSALYLCASSLGGMNTEAFFGQGTRLTVV.

V usage is TRBV5-4 and J usage is TRBJ1-2, with a weak D call TRBD1 (6 bases). The CDR3 runs 13 residues. V gave up 0 bases and J gave up 6 bases, with 9 bases separating them. Germline V CDR1 and CDR2: SGHNT, YYREEE (reference sequence). The CDR3 sequence: CASSLGNRDGYTF. The CDR3 DNA reads TGTGCCAGCAGCTTGGGGAACAGGGATGGCTACACCTTC.

The gene calls are TRBV6-5 and TRBJ2-1; the match to TRBD1 covers 9 bases. In germline, CDR1 is MNHEY, CDR2 SVGAGI. J lost 8 bases, V lost 10 bases, and 12 bases had no gene match. There are 14 residues in the CDR3. The CDR3 nucleotides read TGTGCCACCCCGTTGGGACAGGGTCTTGATGAGCAGTTCTTC. It yields the protein CATPLGQGLDEQFF.

This clone appeared a few times. A far larger clone is a single base away, which makes a read error likely. J is TRBJ1-1 and V is TRBV30; perhaps TRBD1 as D (6 bases). This CDR3 has 12 residues. Germline V gene lookup returns CDR1 GTSNPN and CDR2 SVGIG (reference sequence). As DNA, the CDR3 is TGTGCCTGGAGTAGACAGGCGAATGAAGCTCTCTTT. This codes for CAWSRQANEALF.

This clone has more than one count but fewer than ten. V gene TRBV18 combines with J gene TRBJ1-5; 7 nucleotides agree with TRBD1. V lost 4 bases, J lost 3 bases, and 6 bases stayed unmatched. Germline assignment: CDR1 KGHSH and CDR2 LQKENI. This CDR3 contains 15 residues. CDR3 nucleotide sequence: TGTGCCAGCTCACAGACCGGGACAGCCAATCAGCCCCAGCATTTT. The encoded protein is CASSQTGTANQPQHF.

This clone was seen once. This chain connects TRBV4-3 to TRBJ2-7, with D perhaps matching TRBD2 (5 bases). The V and J ends lost 0 bases and 4 bases respectively, with 10 bases between them. The CDR3 runs to 14 residues. Germline loops: CDR1 LGHNA, CDR2 YSLEER. CDR3 DNA: TGCGCCAGCAGCCAAGATATAGGGAGATACGAGCAGTACTTC. This translates into CASSQDIGRYEQYF.

The table lists this clone with a count of one. CDR3 nucleotide sequence: TGTGCCAGCAGTTTATCGGGTGGGACTGAAGCTTTCTTT. Translated: CASSLSGGTEAFF. V is TRBV28 and J is TRBJ1-1; D call uncertain. Germline V gene lookup returns CDR1 MDHEN and CDR2 SYDVKM. Trimming pared 1 base from V and 5 bases from J, leaving 8 bases between. This CDR3 has 13 amino acids.

The rearrangement joins TRBV30 to TRBJ2-1, with 14 bases lining up with TRBD2. The V gene end was trimmed by 1 base and the J gene end by 9 bases; junction bases not matched to a gene: 5. The V gene's germline CDR1 is GTSNPN and CDR2 SVGIG (reference sequence). The CDR3 extends over 15 amino acids. CDR3 residues: CAWSGGLAGVGEQFF. In nucleotides, the CDR3 is TGTGCCTGGAGTGGGGGACTAGCGGGAGTGGGTGAGCAGTTCTTC.

CDR3 in DNA: TGTGCCAGCAGGAAGACAGGGGTAGGCGACGAGCAGTACTTC. Protein sequence: CASRKTGVGDEQYF. J is TRBJ2-7 and V is TRBV2; 8 bases agree with TRBD1. Trimming removed 6 bases from V and 5 bases from J; junction bases left unmatched: 9. CDR3 length equals 14 residues. CDR1 is SNHLY and CDR2 is FYNNEI in the germline V gene.

V and J are TRBV11-2 and TRBJ2-3; tentatively, D is TRBD2 (6 bases). Germline values: CDR1 SGHAT, CDR2 FQNNGV. The ends were cut back, 4 bases at V and 2 bases at J, with 22 bases in the middle. The CDR3 covers 18 residues. The chain's CDR3 is CASSWPFGGRRDTDTQYF. The CDR3, as DNA: TGTGCCAGCAGCTGGCCCTTTGGGGGACGGCGGGACACAGATACGCAGTATTTT.

This clone showed up just once. The chain recombines TRBV30 with TRBJ1-2; D unclear. CDR3 length: 12 residues. V was trimmed by 1 base and J by 2 bases, leaving 5 bases between them. The germline CDR1 and CDR2 sequences are GTSNPN and SVGIG (reference sequence). Written as DNA, the CDR3 is TGTGCCTGGAGTGGTCGCAACTATGGCTACACCTTC. Translation: CAWSGRNYGYTF.

The gene calls are TRBV5-4 and TRBJ2-7; possibly TRBD2 for D (6 bases). Trimming cost V 1 base and J 11 bases, with 16 bases left between them. This CDR3 is 13 amino acids long. Germline values: CDR1 SGHNT, CDR2 YYREEE (reference sequence). The CDR3 coding sequence is TGTGCCAGCAGCTTGATAGGGGAGGATGGGAAGTACTTC. It codes for CASSLIGEDGKYF.

This clone occurred a few times. The CDR3 spells CASSPGQGLLNTEAFF. DNA of the CDR3: TGTGCCAGCTCTCCTGGACAGGGCTTATTGAACACTGAAGCTTTCTTT. The J gene is TRBJ1-1, the V gene TRBV18; the match to TRBD1 covers 8 bases. V lost 6 bases to trimming and J lost 0 bases; unmatched junction nucleotides: 9. The CDR3 sequence is 16 residues long. Per germline, CDR1 KGHSH and CDR2 LQKENI.

The CDR3 spells CASSQGSVHEQYF. CDR3 DNA sequence: TGTGCCAGCAGTCAGGGGTCGGTCCACGAGCAGTACTTC. The chain is built from TRBV2 and TRBJ2-7; possibly TRBD1 for D (6 bases). Germline CDR1 SNHLY, CDR2 FYNNEI. V was trimmed by 5 bases and J by 5 bases, leaving 13 bases between them. The CDR3 extends over 13 amino acids.

The chain links TRBV27 to TRBJ2-3; D might be TRBD1 (6 bases). The ends were cut back, 0 bases at V and 2 bases at J, with 15 bases in the middle. Germline V gene data show CDR1 as MNHEY and CDR2 as SMNVEV (reference sequence). The CDR3 has 17 residues. The CDR3 loop is CASSLSRGIHVTDTQYF. The CDR3 DNA follows: TGTGCCAGCAGTTTATCGAGGGGGATCCACGTCACAGATACGCAGTATTTT.

J is TRBJ1-1 and V is TRBV6-1; 9 nucleotides match TRBD1. Germline CDR1 MNHNS, CDR2 SASEGT. This CDR3 has 15 residues. Unmatched junction bases numbered 7, after V lost 6 bases and J lost 2 bases. The CDR3 protein is CASRVTDRGNTEAFF. CDR3 sequence (DNA): TGTGCCAGCAGAGTAACGGACAGGGGCAACACTGAAGCTTTCTTT.

This chain uses TRBV7-2 with TRBJ2-7, with D hard to call. This CDR3 comprises 14 residues. V lost 1 base and J lost 9, with 16 bases in between. Germline loops: CDR1 SGHTA, CDR2 FQGNSA. The CDR3 reads CASSLELDIPGQYF. The DNA of the CDR3 is TGTGCCAGCAGCTTAGAACTGGATATACCTGGGCAGTACTTC.

This chain uses TRBV2 with TRBJ1-1; D is undetermined. Germline V lookup: CDR1 SNHLY, CDR2 FYNNEI. V lost 3 bases to trimming and J lost 7 bases, with 12 bases between them. The CDR3 sequence is 13 residues long. CDR3 protein: CASSETGWGEAFF. CDR3 bases: TGTGCCAGCAGTGAGACGGGGTGGGGTGAAGCTTTCTTT. Based on the CDR3 plus reference TRBV2 and TRBJ1-1, the full variable domain is EPEVTQTPSHQVTQMGQEVILRCVPISNHLYFYWYRQILGQKVEFLVSFYNNEISEKSEIFDDQFSVERPDGSNFTLKIRSTKLEDSAMYFCASSETGWGEAFFGQGTRLTVV.

The rearrangement links TRBV5-4 to TRBJ1-1; D gene unclear. Germline assignment: CDR1 SGHNT and CDR2 YYREEE (reference sequence). There are 12 residues in the CDR3. The germline V and J ends were trimmed by 3 bases and 2 bases, with 5 bases remaining between them. The CDR3 region is CASSWGNTEAFF. In nucleotides, the CDR3 is TGTGCCAGCAGCTGGGGTAACACTGAAGCTTTCTTT.

In its sample, this clone was seen a few times. The chain uses TRBV4-2 and TRBJ1-1, with 7 bases matching TRBD1. Per the germline V gene, CDR1 is LGHNA and CDR2 is YNFKEQ. The CDR3 consists of 15 residues. V trimming: 1 base; J trimming: 4 bases; junction bases outside the gene matches: 6. CDR3: CASSQGDSLSTEAFF. The CDR3 DNA reads as TGTGCCAGCAGCCAAGGGGACAGCTTGAGCACTGAAGCTTTCTTT.

The chain joins TRBV6-5 to TRBJ2-1; perhaps TRBD1 as D (6 bases). Deletions cut 2 bases from V and 12 bases from J, with 8 bases between. The CDR3 is 11 residues long. Germline loops: CDR1 MNHEY, CDR2 SVGAGI. The CDR3 coding sequence is TGTGCCAGCAGTTACCAGGACAGGCAGTTCTTC. Protein sequence: CASSYQDRQFF.

V is TRBV6-1 and J is TRBJ2-7, with a tentative D call TRBD1 (5 bases). The CDR3 has 15 residues. Germline values: CDR1 MNHNS, CDR2 SASEGT. Trimming cost V 7 bases and J 1 base, with 17 bases left between them. DNA for the CDR3: TGTGCCAGCACCTCACCTCAGTCAGGGTCCTACGAGCAGTACTTC. Amino acid sequence: CASTSPQSGSYEQYF.

This clone was counted a few times. The chain has TRBV5-1 and TRBJ1-2; no firm D call. The germline gives CDR1 SGHRS, CDR2 YFSETQ. Trimming stripped 4 bases from V and 2 bases from J, with 9 bases between. This CDR3 spans 13 amino acids. CDR3 DNA: TGCGCCAGCAGCCCATCTATGAACTATGGCTACACCTTC. It yields the protein CASSPSMNYGYTF.

The DNA of the CDR3 is TGTGCCAGCAGCCCAGGGGAGGGGGTCCCCAGCACAGATACGCAGTATTTT. Translating it yields CASSPGEGVPSTDTQYF. The chain carries TRBV7-9 and TRBJ2-3; a weak D match, TRBD2 (7 bases). V was shortened by 5 bases and J by 0 bases, with 18 bases between the two germline ends. This CDR3 has 17 residues. Per the germline V gene, CDR1 is SEHNR and CDR2 is FQNEAQ (reference sequence).

The chain recombines TRBV6-1 with TRBJ1-2; the match to TRBD1 covers 9 bases. Germline V CDR1 and CDR2: MNHNS, SASEGT. The CDR3 has 16 amino acids. V lost 1 base and J lost 2; bases outside the gene matches: 5. The CDR3 here is CASSEESGQGNYGYTF. The CDR3 DNA follows: TGTGCCAGCAGTGAAGAAAGTGGACAGGGGAACTATGGCTACACCTTC.